One sample yielded the 3 T cell receptor beta chains listed below, sequenced in a study of blood T cells in healthy people across ages. With a J-beta primer mix and a sample-barcoded 5' primer, a second PCR ran about 7 to 12 cycles. TCRdb itself ran the 5' RACE reads through MiXCR, one entry per CDR3 protein. The data hold approximately 960,000 distinct CDR3 sequences, with about 29% observed a single time. This same sample was also part of a study on T cells of mothers and their children.

The sample was blood. The receptors derive from a woman between 40 and 55 years old in good health.

This clonotype was counted at least ten times. The chain has TRBV7-2 and TRBJ2-3, with 9 bases identical to TRBD1. With V trimmed by 4 bases and J by 2 bases, 4 bases remained unmatched. Looked up from germline, CDR1 is SGHTA and CDR2 is FQGNSA. The CDR3 runs 15 residues. CDR3 protein: CASSYRDRDTDTQYF. In nucleotides, the CDR3 is TGTGCCAGCAGCTACCGGGACAGGGACACAGATACGCAGTATTTT.

This chain joins TRBV7-8 and TRBJ1-4; weak D call: TRBD1 (5 bases). Germline V lookup: CDR1 SGHVS, CDR2 FQNEAQ. The length of the CDR3 is 16 residues. The V end was cut by 4 bases, the J end by 7 bases, with 19 bases between. CDR3 nucleotide sequence: TGTGCCAGCAGCTCGGCCAGGGACGGCCGAGCTGAAAAACTGTTTTTT. Protein sequence: CASSSARDGRAEKLFF.

The genes are TRBV28 and TRBJ1-4; 9 nucleotides match TRBD1. This CDR3 region has 15 residues. Looked up from germline, CDR1 is MDHEN and CDR2 is SYDVKM. V was pared by 4 bases and J by 8 bases, with 8 bases of the junction left unmatched. The CDR3 DNA follows: TGTGCCAGCAGTTCGACCGGGACAGGGCACGAAAAACTGTTTTTT. As protein: CASSSTGTGHEKLFF.